One sample yielded the 7 T cell receptor beta chains listed below, sequenced in a study of shared clonotypes between healthy human individuals. TCRdb's copy holds only in-frame clones and misses some; the assay was immunoSEQ multiplex PCR. The repertoire has about 1 million clones, approximately 76% of them found once; the top ten carry approximately 1.5%. Sequenced sample: memory CD4+ T cells sorted from blood. Subset given: CD45RA-negative fraction. These receptors all come from a man aged 18 to 30 in good health.

This chain joins TRBV28 and TRBJ1-6, with TRBD1 identical over 7 bases. After removal of 7 bases from V and 2 bases from J, the junction contained 5 bases not matched to a gene. The CDR3 totals 15 residues. Per germline, CDR1 MDHEN and CDR2 SYDVKM. The CDR3 nucleotides read TGTGCCAGCATCTGGGGGACAGCCTATAATTCACCCCTCCACTTT. Its translation: CASIWGTAYNSPLHF.

This clone was found a few times. The chain has TRBV29-1 and TRBJ2-5; D gene unclear. Germline V lookup: CDR1 SQVTM, CDR2 ANQGSEA. Between the trimmed V and J ends, which lost 7 bases and 4 bases, there was a span of 10 bases. CDR3 length: 11 amino acids. The CDR3 is CSDTHLETQYF. The CDR3 DNA reads as TGCAGCGACACTCATTTAGAGACCCAGTACTTC.

The V and J genes are TRBV5-8 and TRBJ2-3; no clear D. This CDR3 region has 11 residues. Trimming stripped 4 bases from V and 1 base from J, with 1 base between. Germline CDR1 is SGHTS and CDR2 is YDEGEE. CDR3 sequence: CASSRTDTQYF. CDR3 sequence (DNA): TGTGCCAGCAGCCGCACAGATACGCAGTATTTT.

This chain links TRBV11-2 with TRBJ1-3, with a possible D match to TRBD1 (5 bases). Trimming removed 8 bases at V and 2 bases at J, with 10 bases between. Germline-derived CDR1 and CDR2 are SGHAT and FQNNGV. The CDR3 runs to 13 residues. The CDR3 DNA reads as TGTGCCAGCGGTCTCAGGGCTGGAAACACCATATATTTT. Protein: CASGLRAGNTIYF.

The sample holds a few counts of this clone. The V and J genes are TRBV28 and TRBJ2-5; the D gene is possibly TRBD1 (6 bases). The J call may be wrong; the DNA end is better matched by TRBJ2-7. The CDR3 sequence is 16 residues long. The germline V gene encodes CDR1 MDHEN and CDR2 SYDVKM. CDR3 loop: CASSSLFGRGTYEQYF. The CDR3 region has the DNA TGTGCCAGCAGTTCTCTTTTTGGCAGGGGAACCTACGAGCAGTACTTC.

V and J are TRBV7-2 and TRBJ1-2; possibly TRBD1 for D (6 bases). This CDR3 is built from 16 residues. V lost 5 bases and J 7 bases, leaving 23 bases between the germline ends. Germline V gene data show CDR1 as SGHTA and CDR2 as FQGNSA. CDR3: CASSPNRQAKTFGYTF. The CDR3 DNA reads TGTGCCAGCAGCCCAAACAGACAGGCGAAAACTTTTGGCTACACCTTC.

The CDR3 reads CASGWGTNYEQYF. The CDR3 DNA follows: TGTGCCAGCGGATGGGGTACCAACTACGAGCAGTACTTC. V gene TRBV6-5 combines with J gene TRBJ2-7; D remains ambiguous. The V gene's germline CDR1 is MNHEY and CDR2 SVGAGI. The CDR3 consists of 13 residues. The V gene lost 8 bases and the J gene lost 3 bases, with 14 bases spanning the gap.